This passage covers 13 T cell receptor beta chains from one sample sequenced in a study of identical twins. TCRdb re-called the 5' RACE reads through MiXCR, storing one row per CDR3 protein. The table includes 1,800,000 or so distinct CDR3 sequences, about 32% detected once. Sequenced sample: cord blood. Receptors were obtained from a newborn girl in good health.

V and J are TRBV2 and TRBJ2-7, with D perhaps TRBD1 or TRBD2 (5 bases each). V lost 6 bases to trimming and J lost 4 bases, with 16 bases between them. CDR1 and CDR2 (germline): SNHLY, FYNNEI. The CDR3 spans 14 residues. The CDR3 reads CASRERGRFYEQYF. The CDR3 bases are TGTGCCAGCAGGGAAAGGGGACGGTTTTACGAGCAGTACTTC.

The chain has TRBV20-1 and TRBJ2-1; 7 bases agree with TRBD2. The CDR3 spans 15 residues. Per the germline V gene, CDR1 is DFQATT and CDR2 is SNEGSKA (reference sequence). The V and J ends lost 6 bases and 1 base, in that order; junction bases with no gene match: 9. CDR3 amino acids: CSAPRDGRSYNEQFF. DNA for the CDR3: TGCAGTGCCCCTAGAGACGGGAGGTCCTACAATGAGCAGTTCTTC.

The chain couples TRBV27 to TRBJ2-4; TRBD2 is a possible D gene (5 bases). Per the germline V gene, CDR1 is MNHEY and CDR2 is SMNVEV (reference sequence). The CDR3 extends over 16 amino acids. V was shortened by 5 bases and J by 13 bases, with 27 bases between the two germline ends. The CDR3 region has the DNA TGTGCCAGCAGTAGGCCCCGGGCTTTGGGGAGCAATGAGCAGTACTTC. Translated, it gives CASSRPRALGSNEQYF.

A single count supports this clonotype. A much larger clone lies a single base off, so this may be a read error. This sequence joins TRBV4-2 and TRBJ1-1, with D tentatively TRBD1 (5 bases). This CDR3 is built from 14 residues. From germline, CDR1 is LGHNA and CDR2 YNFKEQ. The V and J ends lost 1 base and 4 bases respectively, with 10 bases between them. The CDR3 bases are TGTGCCAGCAGCCAAGCAGCAGGGATCACTGAAGCTTTCTTT. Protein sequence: CASSQAAGITEAFF.

As DNA, the CDR3 is TGTGCCAGCGGACGGCAGAGGAACACTGAAGCTTTCTTT. Amino acid sequence: CASGRQRNTEAFF. The chain has TRBV6-1 and TRBJ1-1; D remains unclear. Germline assignment: CDR1 MNHNS and CDR2 SASEGT. Between the trimmed V and J ends, which lost 8 bases and 1 base, there was a span of 11 bases. CDR3 length: 13 amino acids.

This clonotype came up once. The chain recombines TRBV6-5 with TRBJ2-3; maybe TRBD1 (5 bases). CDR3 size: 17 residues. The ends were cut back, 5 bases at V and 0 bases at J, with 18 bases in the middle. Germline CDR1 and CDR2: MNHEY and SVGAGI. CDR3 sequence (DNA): TGTGCCAGCAGTCCCTCGTTGGGGCAGCCTAGCACAGATACGCAGTATTTT. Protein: CASSPSLGQPSTDTQYF.

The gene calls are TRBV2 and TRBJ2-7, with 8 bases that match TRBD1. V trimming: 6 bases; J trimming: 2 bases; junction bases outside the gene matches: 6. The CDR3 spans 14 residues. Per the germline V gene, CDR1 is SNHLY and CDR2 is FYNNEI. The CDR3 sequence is CASREPGQAYEQYF. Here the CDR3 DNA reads TGTGCCAGCAGGGAACCGGGACAGGCCTACGAGCAGTACTTC.

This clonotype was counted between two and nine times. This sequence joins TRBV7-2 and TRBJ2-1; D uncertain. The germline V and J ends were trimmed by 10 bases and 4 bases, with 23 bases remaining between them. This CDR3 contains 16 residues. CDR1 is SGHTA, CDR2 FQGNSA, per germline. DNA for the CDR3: TGTGCCATTTCAAATGTTGGGGTACGGAAATACAATGAGCAGTTCTTC. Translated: CAISNVGVRKYNEQFF.

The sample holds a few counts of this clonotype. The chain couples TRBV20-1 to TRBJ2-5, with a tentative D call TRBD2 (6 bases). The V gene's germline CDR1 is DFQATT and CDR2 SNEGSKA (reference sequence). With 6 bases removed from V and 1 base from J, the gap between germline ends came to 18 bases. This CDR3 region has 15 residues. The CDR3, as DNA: TGCAGTGCCAACAAAATCGGGACTTCCCAAGAGACCCAGTACTTC. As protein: CSANKIGTSQETQYF.

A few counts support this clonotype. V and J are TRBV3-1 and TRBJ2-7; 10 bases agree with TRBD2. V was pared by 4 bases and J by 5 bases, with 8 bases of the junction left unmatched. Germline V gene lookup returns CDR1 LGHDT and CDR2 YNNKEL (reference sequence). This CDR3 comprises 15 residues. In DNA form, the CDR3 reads TGTGCCAGCAGCCCGGGTGTTAGCGGGAGGCACGAGCAGTACTTC. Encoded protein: CASSPGVSGRHEQYF.

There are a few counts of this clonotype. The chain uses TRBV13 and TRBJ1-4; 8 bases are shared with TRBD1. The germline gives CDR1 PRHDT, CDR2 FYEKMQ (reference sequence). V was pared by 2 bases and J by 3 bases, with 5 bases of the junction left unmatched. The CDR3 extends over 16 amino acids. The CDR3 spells CASSLFMDRANEKLFF. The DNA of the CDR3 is TGTGCCAGCAGCTTATTCATGGACAGGGCTAATGAAAAACTGTTTTTT.

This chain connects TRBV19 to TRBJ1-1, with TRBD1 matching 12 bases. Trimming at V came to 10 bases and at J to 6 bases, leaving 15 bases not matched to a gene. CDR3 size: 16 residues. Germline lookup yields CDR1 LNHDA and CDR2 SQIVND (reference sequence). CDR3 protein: CATQSGTGGGVPEAFF. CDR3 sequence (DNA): TGTGCCACCCAGTCCGGGACAGGGGGCGGGGTCCCTGAAGCTTTCTTT.

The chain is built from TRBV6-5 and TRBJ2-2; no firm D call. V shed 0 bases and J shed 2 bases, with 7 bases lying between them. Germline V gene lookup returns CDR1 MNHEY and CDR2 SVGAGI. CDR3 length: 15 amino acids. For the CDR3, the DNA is TGTGCCAGCAGTTACTCCCGGAAAAACACCGGGGAGCTGTTTTTT. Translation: CASSYSRKNTGELFF.